Below, 23 T cell receptor beta chains from the same sample are listed, as sequenced in a study of high-grade serous ovarian cancer treatment subgroups. The table came from immunoSEQ multiplex PCR; TCRdb's copy has only in-frame clones and leaves some out. The sample consists of 4,500 to 5,000 clones, more than 60% of them appearing once. The tumor samples were collected prior to definitive surgery or chemotherapy. Sequencing was performed on tumor tissue. These receptor sequences come from a human donor with high-grade serous ovarian cancer.

The chain combines TRBV9 with TRBJ1-1; D gene unclear. The CDR3 extends over 16 amino acids. CDR1 SGDLS and CDR2 YYNGEE come from the germline V gene. Trimming took 0 bases from V and 0 from J, leaving 12 bases between them. The CDR3 region is CASSVEPTYMNTEAFF. The CDR3 nucleotides are TGTGCCAGCAGCGTAGAACCCACTTACATGAACACTGAAGCTTTCTTT.

The V gene is TRBV19, the J gene TRBJ1-5; the D is unclear. With 3 bases removed from V and 2 bases from J, the gap between germline ends came to 17 bases. This CDR3 is built from 17 residues. CDR1 LNHDA and CDR2 SQIVND come from the germline V gene (reference sequence). CDR3 sequence (DNA): TGTGCCAGTAGTATGCTTATGGCAGTTGGTCGCAATCAGCCCCAGCATTTT. It specifies CASSMLMAVGRNQPQHF. The whole variable domain, filled in from reference TRBV19 and TRBJ1-5, reads DGGITQSPKYLFRKEGQNVTLSCEQNLNHDAMYWYRQDPGQGLRLIYYSQIVNDFQKGDIAEGYSVSREKKESFPLTVTSAQKNPTAFYLCASSMLMAVGRNQPQHFGDGTRLSIL.

This clone turned up a few times. The chain employs TRBV27 and TRBJ2-3, with 11 bases fitting TRBD2. Germline loops: CDR1 MNHEY, CDR2 SMNVEV (reference sequence). V was clipped by 7 bases and J by 2 bases; unmatched bases: 8. This CDR3 region has 16 residues. The CDR3 protein is CASTLTSGVPTDTQYF. Here the CDR3 DNA reads TGTGCCAGCACCTTGACTAGCGGGGTGCCCACAGATACGCAGTATTTT.

This clone appeared once. The chain has TRBV28 and TRBJ2-4; D is ambiguous. V lost 8 bases and J lost 0, with 8 bases in between. The CDR3 is 13 amino acids. The V gene's germline CDR1 is MDHEN and CDR2 SYDVKM. CDR3 nucleotide sequence: TGTGCCAGCGGACCAATAGCCAAAAACATTCAGTACTTC. Translated: CASGPIAKNIQYF.

The V gene is TRBV30, the J gene TRBJ2-7; 9 nucleotides match TRBD1. The V segment lost 8 bases and the J segment 2 bases; nucleotides outside the gene matches: 13. Looked up from germline, CDR1 is GTSNPN and CDR2 is SVGIG (reference sequence). This CDR3 spans 15 amino acids. The CDR3 DNA sequence: TGTGCCGCACAGACCCGGACAGGGGTGACCTACGAGCAGTACTTC. Translated, it gives CAAQTRTGVTYEQYF. Drawing the rest from reference TRBV30 and TRBJ2-7, the complete variable domain is SQTIHQWPATLVQPVGSPLSLECTVEGTSNPNLYWYRQAAGRGLQLLFYSVGIGQISSEVPQNLSASRPQDRQFILSSKKLLLSDSGFYLCAAQTRTGVTYEQYFGPGTRLTVT.

The chain joins TRBV7-2 to TRBJ2-1, with TRBD1 matching 10 bases. There are 16 residues in the CDR3. Trimming at V came to 5 bases and at J to 4 bases, leaving 8 bases not matched to a gene. The germline CDR1 and CDR2 sequences are SGHTA and FQGNSA. Here the CDR3 reads CASSPQPGQGYNEQFF. In DNA form, the CDR3 reads TGTGCCAGCAGCCCCCAGCCGGGACAGGGGTACAATGAGCAGTTCTTC.

This clone was counted once. The V and J genes are TRBV6-6 and TRBJ2-1, with D maybe TRBD2 (5 bases). V lost 0 bases and J 1 base, leaving 10 bases between the germline ends. Germline assignment: CDR1 MNHNY and CDR2 SVGAGI (reference sequence). The CDR3 spans 16 residues. CDR3 nucleotides: TGTGCCAGCAGTTACTCGGCTAGCTGGTCCTACAATGAGCAGTTCTTC. Residues: CASSYSASWSYNEQFF.

J is TRBJ2-7 and V is TRBV10-2; maybe TRBD1 (6 bases). Germline V gene lookup returns CDR1 WSHSY and CDR2 SAAADI. The ends were cut back, 5 bases at V and 4 bases at J, with 9 bases in the middle. The CDR3 length is 12 residues. The CDR3: CASSSQGYEQYV. The CDR3 DNA sequence: TGCGCCAGCAGTTCACAGGGTTACGAGCAGTACGTC.

The chain links TRBV6-1 to TRBJ2-7, with no clear D. In germline, CDR1 is MNHNS, CDR2 SASEGT. The V end was cut by 8 bases, the J end by 3 bases, with 11 bases between. The CDR3 extends over 12 amino acids. In nucleotides, the CDR3 is TGTGCCAGCGGATTCTGGGGCTACGAGCAGTACGTC. Its translation: CASGFWGYEQYV.

J is TRBJ1-1 and V is TRBV5-5; the D gene is possibly TRBD1 (5 bases). The V end lost 4 bases, the J end lost 3 bases, and 10 bases lay between the germline ends. The CDR3 covers 13 residues. Germline values: CDR1 SGHKS, CDR2 YYEKEE (reference sequence). CDR3 region: CASSIRGYTEAFF. The CDR3 coding sequence is TGTGCCAGCAGCATAAGGGGTTACACTGAAGCTTTCTTT. Looking up the rest from reference TRBV5-5 and TRBJ1-1 gives the full variable domain: DAGVTQSPTHLIKTRGQQVTLRCSPISGHKSVSWYQQVLGQGPQFIFQYYEKEERGRGNFPDRFSARQFPNYSSELNVNALLLGDSALYLCASSIRGYTEAFFGQGTRLTVV.

The genes are TRBV5-6 and TRBJ1-6; no definite D call. The V gene's germline CDR1 is SGHDT and CDR2 YYEEEE. CDR3 length equals 16 residues. V was cut by 0 bases and J by 0 bases, with 7 bases left in between. The CDR3 protein is CASSLVLSSYNSPLHF. CDR3 bases: TGTGCCAGCAGCTTGGTACTCAGCTCCTATAATTCACCCCTCCACTTT. The entire variable domain, with the rest obtained from reference TRBV5-6 and TRBJ1-6, is as follows: DAGVTQSPTHLIKTRGQQVTLRCSPKSGHDTVSWYQQALGQGPQFIFQYYEEEERQRGNFPDRFSGHQFPNYSSELNVNALLLGDSALYLCASSLVLSSYNSPLHFGNGTRLTVT.

The V call is TRBV15, the J call TRBJ1-4, with a weak D call TRBD1 (5 bases). The V gene's germline CDR1 is LNHNV and CDR2 YYDKDF (reference sequence). The CDR3 covers 13 residues. V lost 3 bases and J lost 7, with 9 bases in between. CDR3 nucleotide sequence: TGTGCCACCAGCAGGGGGAGGGGTGAAAAACTGTTTTTT. Translation gives CATSRGRGEKLFF.

In this sample, this clone turned up once. This chain uses TRBV28 with TRBJ1-5, with D possibly matching TRBD1 (6 bases). Per germline, CDR1 MDHEN and CDR2 SYDVKM. The CDR3 covers 14 residues. Trimming left V 10 bases short and J 1 base short, with 14 bases between. For the CDR3, the DNA is TGTGCCATAAGGGGGGTAAGAAGCAATCAGCCCCAGCATTTT. Translating it yields CAIRGVRSNQPQHF.

CDR3 amino acids: CASSQEASDNEQFF. CDR3 nucleotide sequence: TGCGCCAGCAGCCAAGAGGCCTCGGACAATGAGCAGTTCTTC. The chain recombines TRBV4-3 with TRBJ2-1, with no clear D. Germline CDR1 is LGHNA and CDR2 is YSLEER. Between the trimmed V and J ends, which lost 0 bases and 5 bases, there was a span of 8 bases. The CDR3 runs 14 residues.

Only one count was recorded for this clone. The rearrangement links TRBV9 to TRBJ2-3; 13 bases align to TRBD2. Losses at the gene ends were 4 bases for V and 9 bases for J; bases not matched to a gene: 11. The CDR3 sequence is 16 residues long. Germline V gives CDR1 SGDLS, CDR2 YYNGEE. This CDR3 is CASSTGLAGVSGTQYF. CDR3 nucleotide sequence: TGTGCCAGCAGCACTGGACTAGCGGGGGTGTCAGGGACGCAGTATTTT.

The chain has TRBV11-2 and TRBJ2-7; D is tentatively TRBD1 or TRBD2 (5 bases each). The CDR3 spans 13 residues. Looked up from germline, CDR1 is SGHAT and CDR2 is FQNNGV. V lost 5 bases to trimming and J lost 4 bases, with 12 bases between them. The CDR3: CASSLSWGYEQYV. The CDR3 nucleotides read TGTGCCAGCAGCCTTTCGTGGGGGTACGAGCAGTACGTC.

The chain recombines TRBV11-2 with TRBJ1-5; no definite D call. Germline CDR1 SGHAT, CDR2 FQNNGV. The CDR3 totals 13 residues. V gave up 1 base and J gave up 3 bases, with 4 bases separating them. CDR3 region: CASSLAANQPQHF. The CDR3 DNA reads as TGTGCCAGCAGCTTAGCGGCCAATCAGCCCCAGCATTTT.

This clone was counted between two and nine times. The chain carries TRBV11-2 and TRBJ2-5; the D is unclear. Germline loops: CDR1 SGHAT, CDR2 FQNNGV. The CDR3 is 16 amino acids. Trimming took 5 bases from V and 7 from J, leaving 23 bases between them. The CDR3 spells CASSITGPPTVGTQYF. As DNA, the CDR3 is TGTGCCAGCAGCATAACCGGACCTCCTACCGTCGGGACCCAGTACTTC. Full variable domain (missing parts from reference TRBV11-2 and TRBJ2-5): EAGVAQSPRYKIIEKRQSVAFWCNPISGHATLYWYQQILGQGPKLLIQFQNNGVVDDSQLPKDRFSAERLKGVDSTLKIQPAKLEDSAVYLCASSITGPPTVGTQYFGPGTRLLVL.

This clone was found a few times. This chain links TRBV6-6 with TRBJ1-1; D not resolved. Germline CDR1 reads MNHNY; CDR2 reads SVGAGI (reference sequence). The CDR3 is 12 residues long. With 5 bases removed from V and 1 base from J, the gap between germline ends came to 5 bases. In nucleotides, the CDR3 is TGTGCCAGCAGTACCCAGAACACTGAAGCTTTCTTT. It yields the protein CASSTQNTEAFF.

On this clone: The junction shows a germline mismatch at one end, possibly a read error. The rearrangement joins TRBV6-5 to TRBJ2-3, with TRBD1 identical over 7 bases. This CDR3 has 12 residues. CDR1 is MNHEY, CDR2 SVGAGI, per germline. In DNA form, the CDR3 reads TGTGCCAGCAGTTACTCCCAGGGGGTCGTAGTTTTT. Its protein is CASSYSQGVVVF.

The chain uses TRBV16 and TRBJ1-2, with 8 bases identical to TRBD1. The CDR3 runs to 15 residues. With 1 base clipped from V and 4 bases from J, the junction kept 5 bases outside the gene matches. Germline V gives CDR1 KGHSY, CDR2 FQNENV. The CDR3 spells CASSQLAGGLYGYTF. The CDR3, as DNA: TGTGCCAGCAGCCAATTGGCAGGGGGCCTCTATGGCTACACCTTC.

The V and J genes are TRBV7-9 and TRBJ2-3, with TRBD2 as a possible D gene (6 bases). This CDR3 has 14 residues. Germline lookup yields CDR1 SEHNR and CDR2 FQNEAQ (reference sequence). The V gene lost 5 bases and the J gene lost 3 bases, with 12 bases spanning the gap. CDR3 bases: TGTGCCAGCAGCCCTAGCGAGAGGACAGATACGCAGTATTTT. Residues: CASSPSERTDTQYF.

In its sample, this clone was seen once. The chain has TRBV6-5 and TRBJ1-6; D call uncertain. V was trimmed by 9 bases and J by 6 bases, leaving 9 bases between them. CDR3 length: 12 amino acids. The germline gives CDR1 MNHEY, CDR2 SVGAGI. The CDR3 sequence is CASGLPNSPLHF. For the CDR3, the DNA is TGTGCCAGTGGACTGCCTAATTCACCCCTCCACTTT.